The entry that follows covers one T cell receptor (beta chain) sequence. The CDR3 is 14 residues long. The V end lost 1 base, the J end lost 10 bases, and 11 bases lay between the germline ends. Per the germline V gene, CDR1 is SGHTA and CDR2 is FQGNSA. As to time point: patch test 1, 2 weeks after DPC sensitization. Treatment indicated: therapeutic diphenylcyclopropenone sensitization with weekly scalp DPC. TCRdb re-derived calls from the RACE reads in MiXCR, one entry per CDR3 protein. This sample has about 380,000 distinct CDR3 sequences, with roughly 4.8% found just once. The sample comes from a study of human T cells and chemical hapten exposure.

The receptor was isolated from a woman aged 45-60 years with alopecia areata. Some clones in this sample may be carry-over from other donors' samples. The chain uses TRBV7-2 and TRBJ1-6; no clear D. The specimen comprised whole blood, sampled in connection with sensitization to the hapten diphenylcyclopropenone (DPC). CDR3: CASSLVGSGSPLHF. CDR3 in DNA: TGTGCCAGCAGCTTAGTCGGCAGTGGGTCACCCCTCCACTTT.